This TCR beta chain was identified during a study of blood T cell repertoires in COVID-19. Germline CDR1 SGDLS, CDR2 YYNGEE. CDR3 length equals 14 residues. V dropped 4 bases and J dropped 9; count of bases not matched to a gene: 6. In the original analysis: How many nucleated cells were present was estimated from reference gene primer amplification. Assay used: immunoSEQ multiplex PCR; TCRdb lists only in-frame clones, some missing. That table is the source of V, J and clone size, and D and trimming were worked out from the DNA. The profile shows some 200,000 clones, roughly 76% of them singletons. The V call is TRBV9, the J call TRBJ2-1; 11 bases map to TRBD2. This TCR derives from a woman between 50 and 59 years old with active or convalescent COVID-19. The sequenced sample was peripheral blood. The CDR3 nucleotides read TGTGCCAGCAGCCTTCGACTAGCGGGAAGTGAGCAGTTCTTC. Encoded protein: CASSLRLAGSEQFF.